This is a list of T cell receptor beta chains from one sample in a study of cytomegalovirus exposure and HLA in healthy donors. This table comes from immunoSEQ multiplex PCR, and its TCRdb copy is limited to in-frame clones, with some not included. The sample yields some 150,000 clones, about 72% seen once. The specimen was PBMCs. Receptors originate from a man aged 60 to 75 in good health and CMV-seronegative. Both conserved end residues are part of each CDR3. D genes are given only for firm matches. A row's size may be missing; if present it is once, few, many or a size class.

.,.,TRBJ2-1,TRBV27,CASSLSWQSLEQFF,TGTGCCAGCAGTTTATCGTGGCAGTCTCTTGAGCAGTTCTTC
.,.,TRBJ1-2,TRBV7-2,CASSLVAGDGYTF,TGTGCCAGCAGCTTAGTTGCCGGGGATGGCTACACCTTC
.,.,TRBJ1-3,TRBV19,CASSIFGPQVSFSGNTIYF,TGTGCCAGTAGTATATTCGGGCCACAGGTCAGCTTCTCTGGAAACACCATATATTTT
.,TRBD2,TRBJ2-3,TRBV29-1,CSASGFTDTQYF,TGCAGCGCTAGCGGATTCACAGATACGCAGTATTTT
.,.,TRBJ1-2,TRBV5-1,CASSLGGGFRGYTF,TGCGCCAGCAGCTTGGGAGGAGGCTTCAGGGGCTACACCTTC
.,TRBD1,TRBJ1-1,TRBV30,CAWTRTGATEAFF,TGTGCCTGGACCCGGACAGGGGCCACTGAAGCTTTCTTT
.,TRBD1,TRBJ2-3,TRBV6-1,CASSEWTGETDTQYF,TGTGCCAGCAGTGAATGGACAGGGGAAACAGATACGCAGTATTTT
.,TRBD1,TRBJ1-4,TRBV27,CASLDRVNEKLFF,TGTGCCAGCCTAGACAGGGTTAATGAAAAACTGTTTTTT
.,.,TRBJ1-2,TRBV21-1,CASSKVEGGYGYTF,TGTGCCAGCAGCAAAGTAGAGGGTGGCTATGGCTACACCTTC
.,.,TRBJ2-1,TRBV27,CASSLSATGYNEQFF,TGTGCCAGCAGTTTATCCGCCACAGGGTACAATGAGCAGTTCTTC
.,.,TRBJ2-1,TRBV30,CAWSATRNEQFF,TGTGCCTGGAGTGCCACTAGGAATGAGCAGTTCTTC
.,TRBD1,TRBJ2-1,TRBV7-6,CASSLAGQHNEQFF,TGTGCCAGCAGCTTAGCGGGACAGCACAATGAGCAGTTCTTC
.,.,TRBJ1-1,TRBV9,CASSVATGGVNTEAFF,TGTGCCAGCAGCGTAGCTACGGGGGGGGTGAACACTGAAGCTTTCTTT
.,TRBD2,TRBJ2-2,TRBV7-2,CASSLIPGRATGELFF,TGTGCCAGCAGCTTGATTCCAGGGAGGGCCACCGGGGAGCTGTTTTTT
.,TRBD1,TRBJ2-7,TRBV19,CASSQGAGSYEQYF,TGTGCCAGTAGTCAGGGGGCCGGTTCATACGAGCAGTACTTC
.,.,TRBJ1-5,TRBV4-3,CASSHTHRAPNQPQHF,TGCGCCAGCAGCCACACACACAGGGCCCCCAATCAGCCCCAGCATTTT
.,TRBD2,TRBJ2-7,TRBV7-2,CASSTRGLAGVYEQYF,TGTGCCAGCAGCACCCGCGGGCTAGCGGGAGTATACGAGCAGTACTTC
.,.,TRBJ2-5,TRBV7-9,CSSSPPGGEAQYF,TGTTCCAGCAGCCCCCCGGGGGGCGAGGCCCAGTACTTC
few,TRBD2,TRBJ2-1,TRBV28,CASSFGRGSGNEQFF,TGTGCCAGCAGTTTTGGGAGGGGATCGGGGAATGAGCAGTTCTTC
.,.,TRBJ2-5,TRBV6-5,CASSYLARRYSETQYF,TGTGCCAGCAGTTACTTGGCTAGGAGATATTCAGAGACCCAGTACTTC
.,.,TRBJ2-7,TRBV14,CASSKTGPYEQYF,TGTGCCAGCAGCAAAACAGGGCCCTACGAGCAGTACTTC
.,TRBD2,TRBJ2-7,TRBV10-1,CASSESSGTSGRPVNYEQYF,TGCGCCAGCAGTGAGTCGAGCGGAACTAGCGGGAGGCCGGTTAACTACGAGCAGTACTTC
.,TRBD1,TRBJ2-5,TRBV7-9,CSSRGGRETQYF,TGTTCCAGCAGAGGGGGCAGGGAGACCCAGTACTTC
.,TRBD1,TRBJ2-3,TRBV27,CASSKEQGTDTQYF,TGTGCCAGCTCAAAGGAACAGGGGACAGATACGCAGTATTTT
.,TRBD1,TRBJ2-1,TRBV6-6,CASRDRESSYNEQFF,TGTGCCAGCAGGGACAGGGAGAGCTCCTACAATGAGCAGTTCTTC